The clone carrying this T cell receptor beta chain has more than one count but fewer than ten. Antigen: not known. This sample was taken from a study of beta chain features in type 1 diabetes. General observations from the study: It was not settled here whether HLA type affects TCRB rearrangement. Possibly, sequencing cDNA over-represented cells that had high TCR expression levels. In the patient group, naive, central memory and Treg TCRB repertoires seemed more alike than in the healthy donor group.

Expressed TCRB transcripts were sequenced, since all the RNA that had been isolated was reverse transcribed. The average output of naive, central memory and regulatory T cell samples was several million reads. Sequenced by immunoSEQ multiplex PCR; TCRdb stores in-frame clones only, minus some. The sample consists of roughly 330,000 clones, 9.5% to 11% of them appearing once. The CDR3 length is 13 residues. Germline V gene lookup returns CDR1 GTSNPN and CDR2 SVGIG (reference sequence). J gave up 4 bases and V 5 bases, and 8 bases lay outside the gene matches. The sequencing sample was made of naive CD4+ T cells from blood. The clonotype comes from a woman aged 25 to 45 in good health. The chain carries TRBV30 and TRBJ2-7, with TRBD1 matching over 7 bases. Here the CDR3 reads CAWQPGQMYEQYF. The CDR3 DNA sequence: TGTGCCTGGCAACCGGGACAGATGTACGAGCAGTACTTC.